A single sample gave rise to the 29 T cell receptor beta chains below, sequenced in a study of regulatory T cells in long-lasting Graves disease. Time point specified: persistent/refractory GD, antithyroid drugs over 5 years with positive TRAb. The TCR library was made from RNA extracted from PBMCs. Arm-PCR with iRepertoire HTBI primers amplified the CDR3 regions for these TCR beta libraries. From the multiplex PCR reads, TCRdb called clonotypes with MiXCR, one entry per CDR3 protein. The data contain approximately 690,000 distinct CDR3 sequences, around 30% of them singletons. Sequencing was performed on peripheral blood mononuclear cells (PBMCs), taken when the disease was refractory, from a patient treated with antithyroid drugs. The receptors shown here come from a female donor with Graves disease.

The DNA of the CDR3 is TGCAGTGCCATTACAGGGGGTGGCTATGGCTACACCTTC. This gives the protein CSAITGGGYGYTF. The chain is built from TRBV20-1 and TRBJ1-2; 8 nucleotides agree with TRBD1. The CDR3 sequence is 13 residues long. Germline-derived CDR1 and CDR2 are DFQATT and SNEGSKA (reference sequence). V dropped 6 bases and J dropped 4; count of bases not matched to a gene: 7.

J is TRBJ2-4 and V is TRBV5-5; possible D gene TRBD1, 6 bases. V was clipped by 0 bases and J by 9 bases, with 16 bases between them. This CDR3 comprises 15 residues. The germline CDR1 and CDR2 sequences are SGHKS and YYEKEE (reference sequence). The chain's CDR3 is CASSLDWAGAAIQYF. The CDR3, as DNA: TGTGCCAGCAGCTTGGATTGGGCAGGGGCGGCCATTCAGTACTTC.

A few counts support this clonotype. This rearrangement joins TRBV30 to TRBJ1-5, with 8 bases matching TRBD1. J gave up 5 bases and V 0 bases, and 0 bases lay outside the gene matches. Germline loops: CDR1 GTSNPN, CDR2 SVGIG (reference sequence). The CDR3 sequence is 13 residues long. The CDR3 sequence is CAWSVQGDQPQHF. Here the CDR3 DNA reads TGTGCCTGGAGTGTACAGGGGGATCAGCCCCAGCATTTT.

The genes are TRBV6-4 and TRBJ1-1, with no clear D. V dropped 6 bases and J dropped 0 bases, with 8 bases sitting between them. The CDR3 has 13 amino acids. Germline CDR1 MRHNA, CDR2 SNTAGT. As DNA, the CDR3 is TGTGCCAGCAGGCAGGACCTGAACACTGAAGCTTTCTTT. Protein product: CASRQDLNTEAFF.

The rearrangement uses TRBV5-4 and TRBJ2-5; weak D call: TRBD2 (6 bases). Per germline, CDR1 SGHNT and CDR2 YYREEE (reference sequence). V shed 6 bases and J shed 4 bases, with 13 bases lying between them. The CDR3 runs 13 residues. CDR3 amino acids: CASTELGGETQYF. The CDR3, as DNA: TGTGCCAGCACCGAACTGGGGGGAGAGACCCAGTACTTC. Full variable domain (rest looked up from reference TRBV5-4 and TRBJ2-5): ETGVTQSPTHLIKTRGQQVTLRCSSQSGHNTVSWYQQALGQGPQFIFQYYREEENGRGNFPPRFSGLQFPNYSSELNVNALELDDSALYLCASTELGGETQYFGPGTRLLVL.

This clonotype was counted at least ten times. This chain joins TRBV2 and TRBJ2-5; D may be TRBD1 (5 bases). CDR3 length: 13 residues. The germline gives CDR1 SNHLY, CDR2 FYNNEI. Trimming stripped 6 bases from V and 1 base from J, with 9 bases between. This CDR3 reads CASRGQLQETQYF. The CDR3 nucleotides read TGTGCCAGCAGAGGACAACTCCAAGAGACCCAGTACTTC.

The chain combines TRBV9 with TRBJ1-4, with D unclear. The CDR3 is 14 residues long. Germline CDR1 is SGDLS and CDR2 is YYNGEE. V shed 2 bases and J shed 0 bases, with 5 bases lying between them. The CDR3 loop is CASSVGTTNEKLFF. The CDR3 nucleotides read TGTGCCAGCAGCGTCGGAACAACTAATGAAAAACTGTTTTTT.

CDR3 in DNA: TGCAGCTCCTGGGACACAGGAACCGGAGAGACCCAGTACTTC. Translating gives CSSWDTGTGETQYF. The gene calls are TRBV29-1 and TRBJ2-5; perhaps TRBD1 as D (6 bases). Germline CDR1 reads SQVTM; CDR2 reads ANQGSEA. V was shortened by 8 bases and J by 4 bases, with 20 bases between the two germline ends. The CDR3 consists of 14 residues.

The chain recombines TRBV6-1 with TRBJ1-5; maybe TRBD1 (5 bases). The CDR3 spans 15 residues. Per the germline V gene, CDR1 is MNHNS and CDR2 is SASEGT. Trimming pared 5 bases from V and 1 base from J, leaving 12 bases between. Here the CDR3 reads CASSRRGVSNQPQHF. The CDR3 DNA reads TGTGCCAGCAGTCGCCGAGGGGTCAGCAATCAGCCCCAGCATTTT.

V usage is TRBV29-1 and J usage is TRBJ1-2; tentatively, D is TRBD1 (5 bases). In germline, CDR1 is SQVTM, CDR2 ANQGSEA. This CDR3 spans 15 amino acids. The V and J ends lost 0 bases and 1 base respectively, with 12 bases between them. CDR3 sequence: CSVEDLPGLNYGYTF. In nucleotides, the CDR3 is TGCAGCGTTGAAGATTTGCCAGGGCTTAACTATGGCTACACCTTC.

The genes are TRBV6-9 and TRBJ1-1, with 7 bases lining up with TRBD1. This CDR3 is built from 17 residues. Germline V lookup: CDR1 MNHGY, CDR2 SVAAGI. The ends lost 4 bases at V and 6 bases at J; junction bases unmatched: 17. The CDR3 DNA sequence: TGTGCCAGCAGTTTTTCCTCACCGACAGGGCGAGGGTCTGAAGCTTTCTTT. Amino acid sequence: CASSFSSPTGRGSEAFF.

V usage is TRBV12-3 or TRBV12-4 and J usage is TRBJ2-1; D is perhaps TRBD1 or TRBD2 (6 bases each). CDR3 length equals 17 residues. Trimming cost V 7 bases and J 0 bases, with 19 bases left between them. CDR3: CASTPGAGLSSYNEQFF. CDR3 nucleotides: TGTGCCAGCACCCCGGGGGCGGGGCTAAGCTCCTACAATGAGCAGTTCTTC.

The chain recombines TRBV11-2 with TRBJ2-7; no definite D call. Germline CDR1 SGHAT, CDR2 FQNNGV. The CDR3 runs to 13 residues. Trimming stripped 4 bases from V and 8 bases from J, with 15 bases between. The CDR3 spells CASSSLRDWQQYF. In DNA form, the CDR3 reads TGTGCCAGCAGCTCCCTTAGAGATTGGCAGCAGTACTTC.

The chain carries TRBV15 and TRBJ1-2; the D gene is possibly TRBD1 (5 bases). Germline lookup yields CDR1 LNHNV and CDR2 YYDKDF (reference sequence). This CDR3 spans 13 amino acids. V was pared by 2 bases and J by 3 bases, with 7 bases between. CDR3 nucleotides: TGTGCCACCAGCAGACAGGGTGACTATGGCTACACCTTC. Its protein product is CATSRQGDYGYTF.

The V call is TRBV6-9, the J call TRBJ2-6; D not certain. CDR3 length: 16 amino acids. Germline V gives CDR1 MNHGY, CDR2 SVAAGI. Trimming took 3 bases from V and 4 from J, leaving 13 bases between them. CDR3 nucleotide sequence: TGTGCCAGCAGTTACACGTCCGAGGTCGGGGCCAACGTCCTGACTTTC. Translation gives CASSYTSEVGANVLTF.

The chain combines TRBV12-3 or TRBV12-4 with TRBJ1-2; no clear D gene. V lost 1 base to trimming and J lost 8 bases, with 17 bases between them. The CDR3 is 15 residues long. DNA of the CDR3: TGTGCCAGCAGTTTAGTTGGGCAGCCTCAAGGCGGCTACACCTTC. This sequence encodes CASSLVGQPQGGYTF.

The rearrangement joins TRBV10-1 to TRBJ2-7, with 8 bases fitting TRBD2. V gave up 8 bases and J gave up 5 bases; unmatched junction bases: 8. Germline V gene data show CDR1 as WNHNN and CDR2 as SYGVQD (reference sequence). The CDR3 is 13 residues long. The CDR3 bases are TGCGCCAGCTGGAGCGGGAGTGCGCACGAGCAGTACTTC. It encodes CASWSGSAHEQYF.

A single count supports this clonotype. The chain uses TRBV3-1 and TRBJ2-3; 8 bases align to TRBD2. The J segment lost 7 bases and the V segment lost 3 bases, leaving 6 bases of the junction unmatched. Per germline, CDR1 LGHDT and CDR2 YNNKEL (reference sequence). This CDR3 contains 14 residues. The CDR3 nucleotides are TGTGCCAGCAGCCATCTCAGCGGGAGCCATACGCAGTATTTT. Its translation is CASSHLSGSHTQYF.

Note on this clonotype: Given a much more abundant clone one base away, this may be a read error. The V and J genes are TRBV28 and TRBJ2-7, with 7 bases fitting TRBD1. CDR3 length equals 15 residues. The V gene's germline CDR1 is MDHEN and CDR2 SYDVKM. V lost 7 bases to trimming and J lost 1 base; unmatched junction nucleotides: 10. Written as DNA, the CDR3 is TGTGCCAGCAATTACAGGGGTTACAGATCCTACGAGCAGTACTTC. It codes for CASNYRGYRSYEQYF.

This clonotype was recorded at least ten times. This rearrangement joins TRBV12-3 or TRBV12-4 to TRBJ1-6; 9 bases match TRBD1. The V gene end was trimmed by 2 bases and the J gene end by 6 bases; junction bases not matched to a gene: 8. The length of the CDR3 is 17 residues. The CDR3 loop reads CASSLLGMTGGNSPLHF. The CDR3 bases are TGTGCCAGCAGTTTACTGGGCATGACAGGGGGTAATTCACCCCTCCACTTT.

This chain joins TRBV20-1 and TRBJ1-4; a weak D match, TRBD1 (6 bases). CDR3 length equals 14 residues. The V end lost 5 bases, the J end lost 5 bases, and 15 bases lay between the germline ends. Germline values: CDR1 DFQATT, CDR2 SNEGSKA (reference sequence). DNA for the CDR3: TGCAGTGCTCCCGACAGGATTAGAAATGAAAAACTGTTTTTT. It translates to CSAPDRIRNEKLFF.

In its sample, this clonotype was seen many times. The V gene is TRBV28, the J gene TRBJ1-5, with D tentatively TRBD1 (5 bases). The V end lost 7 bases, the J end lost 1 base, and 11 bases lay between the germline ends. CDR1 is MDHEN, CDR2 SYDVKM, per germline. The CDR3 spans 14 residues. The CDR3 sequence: CASIAGRSNQPQHF. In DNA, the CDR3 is TGTGCCAGCATTGCAGGGAGAAGCAATCAGCCCCAGCATTTT.

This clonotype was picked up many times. DNA for the CDR3: TGTGCCAGCAGCGCGGGGCCGCACATCTATGGCTACACCTTC. It yields the protein CASSAGPHIYGYTF. This sequence joins TRBV6-1 and TRBJ1-2, with D tentatively TRBD1 (5 bases). CDR1 and CDR2 (germline): MNHNS, SASEGT. The CDR3 has 14 residues. V lost 6 bases and J lost 4, with 15 bases in between.

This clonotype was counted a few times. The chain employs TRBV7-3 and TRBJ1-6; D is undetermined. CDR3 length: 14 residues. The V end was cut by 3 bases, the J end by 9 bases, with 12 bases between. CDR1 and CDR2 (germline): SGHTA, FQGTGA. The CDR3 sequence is CASSFGEASSPLHF. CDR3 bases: TGTGCCAGCAGCTTCGGGGAAGCTAGTTCACCCCTCCACTTT.

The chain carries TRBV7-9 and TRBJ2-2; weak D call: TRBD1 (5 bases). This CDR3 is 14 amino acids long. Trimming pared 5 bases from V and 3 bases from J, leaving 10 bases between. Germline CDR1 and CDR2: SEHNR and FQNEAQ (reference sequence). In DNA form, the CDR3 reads TGTGCCAGCAGCCCCCGGACACACACCGGGGAGCTGTTTTTT. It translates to CASSPRTHTGELFF. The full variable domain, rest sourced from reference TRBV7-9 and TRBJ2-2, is DTGVSQNPRHKITKRGQNVTFRCDPISEHNRLYWYRQTLGQGPEFLTYFQNEAQLEKSRLLSDRFSAERPKGSFSTLEIQRTEQGDSAMYLCASSPRTHTGELFFGEGSRLTVL.

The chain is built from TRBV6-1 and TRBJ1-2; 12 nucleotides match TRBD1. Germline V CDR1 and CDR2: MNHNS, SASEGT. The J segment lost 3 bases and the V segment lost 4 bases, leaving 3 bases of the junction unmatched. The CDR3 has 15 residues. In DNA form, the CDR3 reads TGTGCCAGCAGTGCCCGGGACAGGGGGCACTATGGCTACACCTTC. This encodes CASSARDRGHYGYTF.

For the CDR3, the DNA is TGTGCCAGCATCCGGACTTACATGAACACTGAAGCTTTCTTT. Translating gives CASIRTYMNTEAFF. The chain carries TRBV28 and TRBJ1-1; D not resolved. Trimming shortened V by 7 bases and J by 0 bases, and 12 bases separated the two germline ends. The CDR3 is 14 amino acids. Germline values: CDR1 MDHEN, CDR2 SYDVKM.

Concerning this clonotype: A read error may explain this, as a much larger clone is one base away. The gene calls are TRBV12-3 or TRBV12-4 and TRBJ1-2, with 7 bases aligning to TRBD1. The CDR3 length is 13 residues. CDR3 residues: CAGSLLAGGGYTF. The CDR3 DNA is TGTGCCGGCAGTTTATTGGCAGGGGGTGGCTACACCTTC.

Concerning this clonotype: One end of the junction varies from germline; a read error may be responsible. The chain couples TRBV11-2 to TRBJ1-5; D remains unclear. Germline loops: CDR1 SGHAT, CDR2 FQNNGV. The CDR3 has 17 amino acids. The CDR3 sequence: CASSQTGWGVGNQPQHF. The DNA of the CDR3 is TGCGCCAGCAGCCAAACGGGGTGGGGTGTGGGCAATCAGCCCCAGCATTTT.